These 24 T cell receptor beta chains were all obtained from the same sample, sequenced in a study of glioma-infiltrating T cells. The iRepertoire nested amplicon-rescue multiplex PCR amplified TCR alpha and beta CDR3s from RNA. TCRdb re-derived calls from the multiplex PCR reads in MiXCR, one entry per CDR3 protein. The data show 44,000 or so distinct CDR3 sequences, around 20% seen once. Material: glioma tissue, nonneoplastic brain tissue, or PBMCs (not recorded which). These receptors were taken from a human donor with low-grade glioma or glioblastoma, undergoing nonglioma brain surgery, or in good health (not recorded which).

Comment on this clonotype: This may arise from a read error, as a much more abundant clone is one base away. The gene calls are TRBV7-9 and TRBJ1-1, with no clear D. There are 13 residues in the CDR3. CDR1 is SEHNR and CDR2 is FQNEAQ in the germline V gene (reference sequence). The V gene lost 5 bases and the J gene lost 1 base, with 8 bases spanning the gap. This chain's CDR3 is CASSPAQNTEAFF. The CDR3 DNA is TGTGCCAGCAGCCCTGCACAGAACACTGAAGCTTTCTTT.

In regard to this clonotype: Mismatch with germline at one junction end may stem from a read error. The chain employs TRBV19 and TRBJ2-1; D not resolved. The germline CDR1 and CDR2 sequences are LNHDA and SQIVND (reference sequence). CDR3 length equals 13 residues. The CDR3 DNA reads as TGTGCCAGTAGTATAATCGGTTCGTTCGAGCGGTTCTTC. Translating gives CASSIIGSFERFF. Supplemented by reference TRBV19 and TRBJ2-1, the full variable domain reads DGGITQSPKYLFRKEGQNVTLSCEQNLNHDAMYWYRQDPGQGLRLIYYSQIVNDFQKGDIAEGYSVSREKKESFPLTVTSAQKNPTAFYLCASSIIGSFERFFGPGTRLTVL.

The chain joins TRBV6-1 to TRBJ2-6, with D possibly being TRBD1 or TRBD2 (5 bases each). CDR1 is MNHNS and CDR2 is SASEGT in the germline V gene. The length of the CDR3 is 19 residues. V was trimmed by 2 bases and J by 0 bases, leaving 17 bases between them. The CDR3 nucleotides read TGTGCCAGCAGTGAAATCGCTTGGGGGTCTACCTCTGGGGCCAACGTCCTGACTTTC. This gives the protein CASSEIAWGSTSGANVLTF.

This rearrangement joins TRBV27 to TRBJ1-1, with a weak D call TRBD1 (6 bases). The germline CDR1 and CDR2 sequences are MNHEY and SMNVEV (reference sequence). This CDR3 region has 15 residues. CDR3 sequence reads: CVSSSRGGLGTEAFF. Written as DNA, the CDR3 is TGTGTTAGCAGTTCCCGAGGGGGGTTAGGCACTGAAGCTTTCTTT.

This clonotype was seen repeatedly, ten times or more. The chain has TRBV7-3 and TRBJ2-1; D perhaps matches TRBD1 (6 bases). Germline V lookup: CDR1 SGHTA, CDR2 FQGTGA. The CDR3 runs to 13 residues. V was trimmed by 5 bases and J by 10 bases, leaving 15 bases between them. The CDR3 loop is CASSLMDSREQFF. The CDR3 DNA reads TGTGCCAGCAGCCTTATGGACAGCCGCGAGCAGTTCTTC.

Many counts were recorded for this clonotype. The CDR3 nucleotides are TGTGCCAGCAGTTTAACAGGGTCTGGAAACACCATATATTTT. It yields the protein CASSLTGSGNTIYF. This chain connects TRBV28 to TRBJ1-3, with D possibly TRBD1 on 6 matching bases. The CDR3 has 14 amino acids. The V gene's germline CDR1 is MDHEN and CDR2 SYDVKM. Trimming took 2 bases from V and 1 from J, leaving 6 bases between them.

To note about this clonotype: A much larger clone differs by one base, so this may be a read error. The rearrangement joins TRBV5-1 to TRBJ1-1; no reliable D call. The CDR3 covers 13 residues. Germline lookup yields CDR1 SGHRS and CDR2 YFSETQ. V was trimmed by 0 bases and J by 5 bases, leaving 8 bases between them. In nucleotides, the CDR3 is TGCGCCAGCAGCTTGGAATGGTGGACTGAAGCTTTCTTT. Amino acid sequence: CASSLEWWTEAFF.

To note about this clonotype: A read error is possible here, since a much larger clone lies one base away. V is TRBV12-3 or TRBV12-4 and J is TRBJ1-2; the match to TRBD1 covers 12 bases. There are 16 residues in the CDR3. V shed 4 bases, J shed 6 bases, and the junction held 9 bases outside the gene matches. CDR3 loop: CASSYRGQGAQDGYTF. DNA for the CDR3: TGTGCCAGCAGTTACCGGGGACAGGGGGCGCAGGATGGCTACACCTTC.

This clonotype was seen ten or more times. The chain joins TRBV24-1 to TRBJ2-3; 8 positions agree with TRBD2. From germline, CDR1 is KGHDR and CDR2 SFDVKD. This CDR3 comprises 16 residues. With V trimmed by 4 bases and J by 4 bases, 9 bases remained unmatched. This chain's CDR3 is CATSDRGLAGPDTQYF. For the CDR3, the DNA is TGTGCCACCAGTGACCGCGGACTAGCCGGACCAGATACGCAGTATTTT.

The chain couples TRBV20-1 to TRBJ2-3; D remains unclear. Germline V gene lookup returns CDR1 DFQATT and CDR2 SNEGSKA (reference sequence). The CDR3 has 15 amino acids. The V end lost 6 bases, the J end lost 1 base, and 17 bases lay between the germline ends. The CDR3 DNA follows: TGCAGTGCCACAGACCCTAGTGGGGGCACAGATACGCAGTATTTT. This gives the protein CSATDPSGGTDTQYF.

With regard to this clonotype: A read error may be the cause here, since a much bigger clone is one base away. The V gene is TRBV19, the J gene TRBJ1-1; unclear D gene. Germline loops: CDR1 LNHDA, CDR2 SQIVND (reference sequence). The CDR3 runs 12 residues. The CDR3 DNA is TGTGCCAGTGCTGAGGTCAACACTAAAGCTTTCTTT. It is translated as CASAEVNTKAFF.

This clonotype was observed many times. This sequence joins TRBV28 and TRBJ1-6; a possible D gene is TRBD1 (6 bases). Germline CDR1 reads MDHEN; CDR2 reads SYDVKM. This CDR3 spans 15 amino acids. The V gene lost 2 bases and the J gene lost 10 bases, with 15 bases spanning the gap. The DNA of the CDR3 is TGTGCCAGCAGTTTAGTGACACAGGGTGGATCACCCCTCCACTTT. This gives the protein CASSLVTQGGSPLHF.

This clonotype was counted many times. The CDR3 nucleotides read TGTGCCAGCAGTTTCGGATCTACGGCTGCTTTCTTT. This sequence encodes CASSFGSTAAFF. The chain has TRBV28 and TRBJ1-1; unclear D gene. There are 12 residues in the CDR3. Germline CDR1 is MDHEN and CDR2 is SYDVKM. Trimming cost V 3 bases and J 11 bases, with 13 bases left between them.

This clonotype was counted many times. The chain joins TRBV7-9 to TRBJ1-1; D gene uncertain. V was shortened by 5 bases and J by 0 bases, with 4 bases between the two germline ends. This CDR3 is built from 12 residues. The V gene's germline CDR1 is SEHNR and CDR2 FQNEAQ (reference sequence). Here the CDR3 DNA reads TGTGCCAGCAGCCTGCTGAACACTGAAGCTTTCTTT. It is translated as CASSLLNTEAFF. Full variable domain (outside the CDR3, taken from reference TRBV7-9 and TRBJ1-1): DTGVSQNPRHKITKRGQNVTFRCDPISEHNRLYWYRQTLGQGPEFLTYFQNEAQLEKSRLLSDRFSAERPKGSFSTLEIQRTEQGDSAMYLCASSLLNTEAFFGQGTRLTVV.

Ten or more counts support this clonotype. The V and J genes are TRBV10-2 and TRBJ1-2, with D unresolved. Germline V gives CDR1 WSHSY, CDR2 SAAADI. Trimming left V 3 bases short and J 8 bases short, with 16 bases between. The CDR3 is made up of 14 amino acids. CDR3 sequence (DNA): TGCGCCAGCAGTGAACAGCCGGGAGCCCGAGGCTACACCTTC. Protein: CASSEQPGARGYTF.

Concerning this clonotype itself: One base away lies a much larger clone, so this may be a sequencing read error. The rearrangement joins TRBV12-3 or TRBV12-4 to TRBJ2-5; D is uncertain. This CDR3 region has 12 residues. CDR3 loop: CGSSYEPDSQYF. The DNA of the CDR3 is TGTGGCAGCAGTTACGAGCCAGACTCCCAGTACTTC.

In its sample, this clonotype was seen once. The chain is built from TRBV28 and TRBJ1-2; 7 nucleotides agree with TRBD1. Germline assignment: CDR1 MDHEN and CDR2 SYDVKM. The CDR3 is made up of 14 amino acids. The CDR3 here is CVSSLDRSNYGYTF. The CDR3 DNA follows: TGTGTTAGCAGTTTGGACAGGTCAAACTATGGCTACACCTTC.

This clonotype was counted ten times or more. The chain is built from TRBV18 and TRBJ1-5, with D possibly matching TRBD1 (6 bases). The CDR3 sequence is 16 residues long. From germline, CDR1 is KGHSH and CDR2 LQKENI. V lost 6 bases to trimming and J lost 0 bases, with 15 bases between them. The CDR3 is CASSPGQQDSNQPQHF. CDR3 nucleotide sequence: TGTGCCAGCTCTCCCGGACAGCAGGATAGCAATCAGCCCCAGCATTTT.

Of note for this clonotype: This could be a read error, since a much larger clone is one nucleotide away. CDR3 DNA sequence: TGTGCCAGCGGACAATCGACAGATCAAGATACCCAGTACTTC. It encodes CASGQSTDQDTQYF. The V gene is TRBV12-3 or TRBV12-4, the J gene TRBJ2-5; D may be TRBD1 (5 bases). This CDR3 has 14 residues.

Only a few counts were recorded for this clonotype. This chain joins TRBV9 and TRBJ1-2, with D perhaps matching TRBD1 (5 bases). The CDR3 covers 13 residues. V dropped 3 bases and J dropped 2 bases, with 8 bases sitting between them. Germline lookup yields CDR1 SGDLS and CDR2 YYNGEE. CDR3 coding DNA: TGTGCCAGCAGCGAAACAGGAAACTATGGCTACACCTTC. It yields the protein CASSETGNYGYTF.

In its sample, this clonotype was seen many times. The chain is built from TRBV24-1 and TRBJ1-1, with unresolved D. Germline values: CDR1 KGHDR, CDR2 SFDVKD. The CDR3 is 15 residues long. V was cut by 5 bases and J by 1 base, with 13 bases left in between. The CDR3 coding sequence is TGTGCCACCAGTGTAGCGTCAGATAAGAACACTGAAGCTTTCTTT. It encodes CATSVASDKNTEAFF.

This clonotype has more than one count but fewer than ten. The genes are TRBV7-9 and TRBJ2-3; the D gene is possibly TRBD2 (5 bases). The CDR3 totals 15 residues. Germline V gene lookup returns CDR1 SEHNR and CDR2 FQNEAQ (reference sequence). Trimming stripped 3 bases from V and 1 base from J, with 11 bases between. CDR3 bases: TGTGCCAGCAGCTTTCGCGGGTTTGGCACAGATACGCAGTATTTT. This translates into CASSFRGFGTDTQYF.

This clonotype has a count of ten or more. The J gene is TRBJ2-1, the V gene TRBV28, with D possibly TRBD1 on 6 matching bases. V lost 5 bases to trimming and J lost 15 bases, with 23 bases between them. CDR1 is MDHEN and CDR2 is SYDVKM in the germline V gene. The CDR3 extends over 14 amino acids. The CDR3 loop reads CASSTPTGNSGTFF. CDR3 bases: TGTGCCAGCAGTACACCGACAGGTAACAGCGGTACGTTCTTC. Based on the CDR3 plus reference TRBV28 and TRBJ2-1, the full variable domain is DVKVTQSSRYLVKRTGEKVFLECVQDMDHENMFWYRQDPGLGLRLIYFSYDVKMKEKGDIPEGYSVSREKKERFSLILESASTNQTSMYLCASSTPTGNSGTFFGPGTRLTVL.

The rearrangement joins TRBV12-3 or TRBV12-4 to TRBJ2-1, with 8 bases that match TRBD1. V lost 3 bases to trimming and J lost 2 bases; unmatched junction nucleotides: 9. This CDR3 is built from 17 residues. As DNA, the CDR3 is TGTGCCAGCAGTTTTCCCCGGACAGGGCAAGCCTACAATGAGCAGTTCTTC. Its translation: CASSFPRTGQAYNEQFF.